The 30 T cell receptor beta chains reported below all come from one sample, sequenced in a study of T cell repertoires in cytomegalovirus infection. One entry per CDR3 protein, called by TCRdb with MiXCR from the reads. The table has around 280,000 distinct CDR3 sequences, about an eighth seen once. Input material: PBMCs. The receptors here all came from a human donor in good health (CMV status not recorded). Some clones in this sample may be carry-over from other donors' samples.

This clonotype has only a few counts. This chain links TRBV6-1 with TRBJ2-3, with 10 bases fitting TRBD2. Germline loops: CDR1 MNHNS, CDR2 SASEGT. The J segment lost 6 bases and the V segment lost 3 bases, leaving 3 bases of the junction unmatched. The CDR3 spans 14 residues. This chain's CDR3 is CASSDSGGKDTQYF. The CDR3 DNA reads TGTGCCAGCAGTGATAGCGGGGGGAAGGATACGCAGTATTTT.

Worth noting for this clonotype: One junction end does not reproduce the germline sequence, and a read error may be involved. J is TRBJ2-6 and V is TRBV19; TRBD1 might be the D (5 bases). In germline, CDR1 is LNHDA, CDR2 SQIVND (reference sequence). CDR3 length: 15 amino acids. CDR3 region: CASRPDEAGANVPTF. The CDR3 nucleotides read TGTGCCAGCAGGCCAGATGAGGCTGGGGCCAACGTCCCGACTTTC. Full variable domain (rest looked up from reference TRBV19 and TRBJ2-6): DGGITQSPKYLFRKEGQNVTLSCEQNLNHDAMYWYRQDPGQGLRLIYYSQIVNDFQKGDIAEGYSVSREKKESFPLTVTSAQKNPTAFYLCASRPDEAGANVPTFGAGSRLTVL.

There are many counts of this clonotype. The rearrangement links TRBV29-1 to TRBJ1-4, with a possible D match to TRBD1 (6 bases). Trimming pared 2 bases from V and 5 bases from J, leaving 12 bases between. Germline V CDR1 and CDR2: SQVTM, ANQGSEA. The CDR3 loop spans 14 amino acids. The CDR3 DNA reads as TGCAGCGTTGAATCGGGGGGCGGAAATGAAAAACTGTTTTTT. It codes for CSVESGGGNEKLFF.

This clonotype was recorded many times. The V gene is TRBV7-9, the J gene TRBJ2-7, with 8 bases aligning to TRBD2. Germline lookup yields CDR1 SEHNR and CDR2 FQNEAQ (reference sequence). The CDR3 loop spans 16 amino acids. Trimming cost V 1 base and J 0 bases; bases outside gene matches: 5. The DNA of the CDR3 is TGTGCCAGCAGCTTAGTCTCAAGCGGGAGCTCCTACGAGCAGTACTTC. Translation gives CASSLVSSGSSYEQYF.

This clonotype was detected ten times or more. This chain joins TRBV7-8 and TRBJ2-7, with TRBD1 matching 7 bases. The length of the CDR3 is 14 residues. V lost 5 bases to trimming and J lost 2 bases; unmatched junction nucleotides: 6. Germline CDR1 reads SGHVS; CDR2 reads FQNEAQ. Here the CDR3 DNA reads TGTGCCAGCAGCAACCGGGACAGCCCCTACGAGCAGTACTTC. This gives the protein CASSNRDSPYEQYF.

This clonotype came up a few times. This rearrangement joins TRBV12-3 or TRBV12-4 to TRBJ2-5; unclear D gene. The length of the CDR3 is 12 residues. Trimming took off 2 bases at V and 5 bases at J, with 6 bases between the two ends. For the CDR3, the DNA is TGTGCCAGCAGTTTAAGGAGTGAGACCCAGTACTTC. Translated, it gives CASSLRSETQYF.

The CDR3 reads CSAMSRGPGGQPQHF. The CDR3 DNA reads as TGCAGTGCTATGAGCAGGGGGCCTGGGGGGCAGCCCCAGCATTTT. V gene TRBV20-1 combines with J gene TRBJ1-5; 8 bases line up with TRBD1. The J segment lost 7 bases and the V segment lost 4 bases, leaving 12 bases of the junction unmatched. The length of the CDR3 is 15 residues. Germline V lookup: CDR1 DFQATT, CDR2 SNEGSKA (reference sequence).

The rearrangement uses TRBV12-3 or TRBV12-4 and TRBJ1-4; 7 bases fit TRBD1. The CDR3 is made up of 16 amino acids. The J segment lost 5 bases and the V segment lost 4 bases, leaving 10 bases of the junction unmatched. CDR3 protein: CASSSTGKGWNEKLFF. The CDR3 DNA sequence: TGTGCCAGCAGTTCGACAGGGAAAGGGTGGAATGAAAAACTGTTTTTT.

The table lists this clonotype with many counts. The chain links TRBV19 to TRBJ1-1, with unresolved D. The V end was cut by 3 bases, the J end by 7 bases, with 18 bases between. The CDR3 covers 15 residues. Germline V gene sequence: CDR1 LNHDA, CDR2 SQIVND (reference sequence). CDR3 in DNA: TGTGCCAGTAGTATCTCCCAACCGTCGGGGAGTGAAGCTTTCTTT. Translation: CASSISQPSGSEAFF.

This clonotype occurred many times. The chain joins TRBV7-2 to TRBJ2-5; D gene ambiguous. The CDR3 extends over 17 amino acids. Trimming removed 1 base from V and 4 bases from J, with 19 bases in between. Germline V gene sequence: CDR1 SGHTA, CDR2 FQGNSA. CDR3 sequence: CASSLDNGEMLGETQYF. CDR3 nucleotides: TGTGCCAGCAGCTTAGATAACGGAGAAATGTTAGGAGAGACCCAGTACTTC.

This clonotype appeared many times. The chain combines TRBV4-1 with TRBJ1-2; D gene uncertain. Looked up from germline, CDR1 is MGHRA and CDR2 is YSYEKL. The CDR3 loop spans 15 amino acids. The V end lost 1 base, the J end lost 2 bases, and 11 bases lay between the germline ends. The DNA of the CDR3 is TGCGCCAGCAGCCAAGTGGAAACGTTCAACTATGGCTACACCTTC. Amino acid sequence: CASSQVETFNYGYTF.

This clonotype appeared many times. The chain employs TRBV7-2 and TRBJ1-2; D possibly corresponds to TRBD1 (6 bases). With 2 bases removed from V and 8 bases from J, the gap between germline ends came to 15 bases. The CDR3 spans 14 residues. Germline V gene lookup returns CDR1 SGHTA and CDR2 FQGNSA. The CDR3 here is CASSLTGGYGGYTF. In DNA, the CDR3 is TGTGCCAGCAGCTTAACCGGGGGCTATGGCGGCTACACCTTC.

The rearrangement uses TRBV3-1 and TRBJ2-1, with D possibly TRBD2 on 7 matching bases. The CDR3 has 13 residues. Germline assignment: CDR1 LGHDT and CDR2 YNNKEL (reference sequence). Trimming took off 0 bases at V and 15 bases at J, with 15 bases between the two ends. The DNA of the CDR3 is TGTGCCAGCAGCCAAGAAGGGAGGGGGGAGTGGTTCTTC. Protein sequence: CASSQEGRGEWFF.

This clonotype occurred a few times. This sequence joins TRBV12-5 and TRBJ1-6; D is uncertain. The CDR3 is made up of 17 amino acids. Between the trimmed V and J ends, which lost 3 bases and 11 bases, there was a span of 23 bases. CDR1 is LGHNT and CDR2 is FRNRAP in the germline V gene. The DNA for the CDR3 is TGTGCTAGTGGTTTTGTGAGAGGGCCAGAGGAGAGGGCACCCCTCCACTTT. Translated: CASGFVRGPEERAPLHF.

This clonotype turned up a few times. The chain combines TRBV29-1 with TRBJ1-1; D ambiguous. The germline gives CDR1 SQVTM, CDR2 ANQGSEA. The CDR3 is 12 residues long. V lost 7 bases and J 2 bases, leaving 11 bases between the germline ends. The CDR3 spells CSAGEGNTEAFF. The CDR3 DNA is TGCAGCGCCGGGGAGGGAAACACTGAAGCTTTCTTT.

This clonotype has more than one count but fewer than ten. V usage is TRBV6-8 and J usage is TRBJ1-5; no clear D gene. The V end lost 8 bases, the J end lost 0 bases, and 8 bases lay between the germline ends. The length of the CDR3 is 13 residues. Germline V CDR1 and CDR2: MNHGY, SAAAGT. CDR3 protein: CASGYISNQPQHF. The CDR3 DNA sequence: TGTGCCAGCGGATATATTAGCAATCAGCCCCAGCATTTT.

This chain links TRBV6-4 with TRBJ2-1; 14 nucleotides agree with TRBD2. This CDR3 region has 18 residues. Unmatched junction bases numbered 6, after V lost 5 bases and J lost 0 bases. The germline CDR1 and CDR2 sequences are MRHNA and SNTAGT. The CDR3 nucleotides are TGTGCCAGCAGTCCCGGACTAGCGGGAGGTCCCTCCTACAATGAGCAGTTCTTC. Translating it yields CASSPGLAGGPSYNEQFF.

This clonotype appeared a few times. The chain joins TRBV6-8 to TRBJ2-5; a possible D gene is TRBD1 (5 bases). Germline CDR1 and CDR2: MNHGY and SAAAGT. This CDR3 has 16 amino acids. Trimming left V 0 bases short and J 4 bases short, with 15 bases between. DNA for the CDR3: TGTGCCAGCAGTTACTCTTTGGGGCCCCCCGGAGAGACCCAGTACTTC. Translated: CASSYSLGPPGETQYF.

This clonotype occurred many times. This sequence joins TRBV7-3 and TRBJ2-6, with no clear D. Germline V gene sequence: CDR1 SGHTA, CDR2 FQGTGA. This CDR3 has 15 residues. Trimming cost V 4 bases and J 2 bases, with 9 bases left between them. As DNA, the CDR3 is TGTGCCAGCAGCTCAACACGGCCTGGGGCCAACGTCCTGACTTTC. This encodes CASSSTRPGANVLTF.

This clonotype was found a few times. This chain links TRBV20-1 with TRBJ1-5; D is uncertain. The ends were cut back, 7 bases at V and 5 bases at J, with 18 bases in the middle. The CDR3 is 14 amino acids. Germline CDR1 DFQATT, CDR2 SNEGSKA (reference sequence). CDR3 DNA: TGCAGTGGAAGGGCTCCAAACGCCGATCAGCCCCAGCATTTT. It encodes CSGRAPNADQPQHF.

The V gene is TRBV20-1, the J gene TRBJ1-6; 7 bases map to TRBD1. Germline loops: CDR1 DFQATT, CDR2 SNEGSKA (reference sequence). With 4 bases clipped from V and 0 bases from J, the junction kept 6 bases outside the gene matches. CDR3 length equals 16 residues. CDR3 protein: CSAKDREYSYNSPLHF. As DNA, the CDR3 is TGCAGTGCTAAAGACAGGGAGTACTCCTATAATTCACCCCTCCACTTT.

The chain employs TRBV20-1 and TRBJ2-1, with D uncertain. The V end lost 3 bases, the J end lost 0 bases, and 15 bases lay between the germline ends. CDR1 is DFQATT and CDR2 is SNEGSKA in the germline V gene (reference sequence). The CDR3 consists of 16 residues. CDR3: CSARSRISRSYNEQFF. CDR3 bases: TGCAGTGCTAGGTCGAGGATCTCCCGCTCCTACAATGAGCAGTTCTTC.

This clonotype has a count of ten or more. V gene TRBV19 combines with J gene TRBJ2-1; either TRBD1 or TRBD2 may supply D (6 bases each). This CDR3 is 17 amino acids long. CDR1 is LNHDA and CDR2 is SQIVND in the germline V gene (reference sequence). V lost 6 bases, J lost 4 bases, and 22 bases lay in between. Here the CDR3 DNA reads TGTGCCAGTAGCGGGACAAGCCTAGCGCGACATTACAATGAGCAGTTCTTC. This gives the protein CASSGTSLARHYNEQFF. Full variable domain (outside the CDR3, taken from reference TRBV19 and TRBJ2-1): DGGITQSPKYLFRKEGQNVTLSCEQNLNHDAMYWYRQDPGQGLRLIYYSQIVNDFQKGDIAEGYSVSREKKESFPLTVTSAQKNPTAFYLCASSGTSLARHYNEQFFGPGTRLTVL.

This clonotype has a count of ten or more. V and J are TRBV24-1 and TRBJ2-1; possibly TRBD1 for D (5 bases). CDR1 is KGHDR, CDR2 SFDVKD, per germline. Trimming took off 0 bases at V and 5 bases at J, with 10 bases between the two ends. CDR3 length equals 15 residues. CDR3 DNA sequence: TGTGCCACCAGTGATTTGTCGGCAGGGAACAATGAGCAGTTCTTC. Its protein product is CATSDLSAGNNEQFF.

This clonotype appeared many times. The V gene is TRBV28, the J gene TRBJ2-1; the D gene could be TRBD1 or TRBD2 (5 bases each). The ends were cut back, 5 bases at V and 5 bases at J, with 13 bases in the middle. CDR1 is MDHEN and CDR2 is SYDVKM in the germline V gene. The CDR3 is 14 amino acids. Here the CDR3 reads CASSPGTYHNEQFF. The CDR3 coding sequence is TGTGCCAGCAGTCCCGGGACCTACCACAATGAGCAGTTCTTC.

The CDR3 DNA follows: TGCGCCAGCAGCTTGGGGCAGGGGGTCATCTACAATGAGCAGTTCTTC. This translates into CASSLGQGVIYNEQFF. The V gene is TRBV5-1, the J gene TRBJ2-1; 7 bases map to TRBD1. This CDR3 is 16 amino acids long. Germline V gives CDR1 SGHRS, CDR2 YFSETQ. V shed 0 bases and J 3 bases; nucleotides not matched to a gene: 6.

In its sample, this clonotype was seen a few times. J is TRBJ2-5 and V is TRBV6-5, with D tentatively TRBD1 (6 bases). Trimming pared 2 bases from V and 2 bases from J, leaving 12 bases between. Germline CDR1 MNHEY, CDR2 SVGAGI. The CDR3 extends over 15 amino acids. The CDR3: CASSYLGARQETQYF. The CDR3 region has the DNA TGTGCCAGCAGTTACCTGGGGGCACGGCAAGAGACCCAGTACTTC.

The chain has TRBV10-3 and TRBJ1-1; D ambiguous. CDR1 is ENHRY, CDR2 SYGVKD, per germline. Deletions cut 3 bases from V and 8 bases from J, with 13 bases between. This CDR3 comprises 13 residues. CDR3 in DNA: TGTGCCATCAGTGAAAGCCAGTACGTCGAAGCTTTCTTT. Its translation: CAISESQYVEAFF.

This clonotype came up a few times. The rearrangement joins TRBV11-2 to TRBJ2-7, with D perhaps matching TRBD1 or TRBD2 (5 bases each). Trimming left V 4 bases short and J 3 bases short, with 10 bases between. There are 13 residues in the CDR3. Germline CDR1 SGHAT, CDR2 FQNNGV. CDR3 sequence reads: CASSSGADYEQYF. CDR3 bases: TGTGCCAGCAGCTCCGGGGCCGACTACGAGCAGTACTTC.

This clonotype was detected ten times or more. V is TRBV2 and J is TRBJ1-2; no firm D call. V dropped 7 bases and J dropped 7 bases, with 16 bases sitting between them. The germline V gene encodes CDR1 SNHLY and CDR2 FYNNEI. The CDR3 length is 13 residues. This chain's CDR3 is CASKLLLVGGYTF. The CDR3 DNA reads as TGTGCCAGCAAACTTCTCCTTGTGGGTGGCTACACCTTC.